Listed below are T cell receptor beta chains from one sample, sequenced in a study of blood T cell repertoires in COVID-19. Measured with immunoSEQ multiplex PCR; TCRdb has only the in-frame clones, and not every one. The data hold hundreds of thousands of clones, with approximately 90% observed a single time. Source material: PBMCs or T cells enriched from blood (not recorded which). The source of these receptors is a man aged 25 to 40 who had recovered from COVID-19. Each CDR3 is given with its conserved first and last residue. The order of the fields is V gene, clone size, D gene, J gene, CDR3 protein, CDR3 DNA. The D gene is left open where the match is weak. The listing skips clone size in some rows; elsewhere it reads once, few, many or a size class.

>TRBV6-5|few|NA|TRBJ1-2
CASRPDRGHYGYTF
TGTGCCAGCAGGCCTGACAGAGGCCACTATGGCTACACCTTC
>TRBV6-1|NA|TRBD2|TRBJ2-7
CASSESSGRSYEQYF
TGTGCCAGCAGTGAAAGTAGCGGGAGGTCTTACGAGCAGTACTTC
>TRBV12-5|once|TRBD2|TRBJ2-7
CASGLVPSGRPYEQYF
TGTGCTAGTGGTTTGGTCCCTAGCGGGAGACCCTACGAGCAGTACTTC
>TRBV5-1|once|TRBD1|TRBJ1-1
CASSWDRLNTEAFF
TGCGCCAGCAGCTGGGACAGGTTAAACACTGAAGCTTTCTTT
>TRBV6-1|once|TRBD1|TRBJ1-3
CASSAIQGAYSGNTIYF
TGTGCCAGCAGTGCAATACAGGGGGCTTACTCTGGAAACACCATATATTTT
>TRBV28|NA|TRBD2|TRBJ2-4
CASSRRDYLLAGKNIQYF
TGTGCCAGCAGTCGCCGGGACTACCTCCTCGCTGGGAAAAACATTCAGTACTTC
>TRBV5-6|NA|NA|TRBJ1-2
CASSLVADGYTF
TGTGCCAGCAGCTTGGTTGCGGATGGCTACACCTTC
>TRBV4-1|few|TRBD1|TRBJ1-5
CASSRWTGLNQPQHF
TGCGCCAGCAGCCGTTGGACAGGGCTCAATCAGCCCCAGCATTTT
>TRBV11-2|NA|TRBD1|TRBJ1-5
CASSTGTGRSNQPQHF
TGTGCCAGCAGCACTGGGACAGGGCGAAGCAATCAGCCCCAGCATTTT
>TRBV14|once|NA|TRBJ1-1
CASSHPRGGNTEAFF
TGTGCCAGCAGCCACCCTAGGGGAGGGAACACTGAAGCTTTCTTT
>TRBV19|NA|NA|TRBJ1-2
CASKARDMGSYGYTF
TGTGCCAGTAAAGCCAGGGACATGGGATCGTATGGCTACACCTTC
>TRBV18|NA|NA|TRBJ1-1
CASSPGAVNTEAFF
TGTGCCAGCTCACCAGGGGCGGTGAACACTGAAGCTTTCTTT
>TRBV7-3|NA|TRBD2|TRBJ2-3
CASSLESAGGADTQYF
TGTGCCAGCAGCTTAGAAAGCGCGGGAGGCGCAGATACGCAGTATTTT
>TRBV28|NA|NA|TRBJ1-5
CASRIAGTRISNQPQHF
TGTGCCAGCAGAATAGCCGGGACAAGGATTAGCAATCAGCCCCAGCATTTT
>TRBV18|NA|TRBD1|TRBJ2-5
CASSPPGQYQETQYF
TGTGCCAGCTCACCACCGGGACAGTATCAAGAGACCCAGTACTTC
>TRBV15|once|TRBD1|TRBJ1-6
CATSGRDRSNSPLHF
TGTGCCACCAGCGGCCGGGACAGGAGCAATTCACCCCTCCACTTT
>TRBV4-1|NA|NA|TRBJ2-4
CASSQDRVNSDIQYF
TGCGCCAGCAGCCAAGATCGGGTGAACTCGGACATTCAGTACTTC
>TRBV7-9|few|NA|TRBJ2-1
CASSLGGGLSSYNEQFF
TGTGCCAGCAGCTTGGGAGGGGGACTTAGCTCCTACAATGAGCAGTTCTTC
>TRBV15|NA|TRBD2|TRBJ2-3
CATGIAGGMGTDTQYF
TGTGCCACCGGTATAGCGGGAGGGATGGGGACAGATACGCAGTATTTT
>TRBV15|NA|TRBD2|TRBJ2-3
CATSRDLAGGVDTQYF
TGTGCCACCAGCAGAGATTTAGCGGGAGGGGTTGATACGCAGTATTTT
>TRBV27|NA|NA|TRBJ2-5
CASSPGGRGETQYF
TGTGCCAGCAGCCCCGGGGGGCGGGGGGAGACCCAGTACTTC
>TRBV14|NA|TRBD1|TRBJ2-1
CASSLRVTGSSYNEQFF
TGTGCCAGCAGCCTCAGAGTGACAGGGAGCTCCTACAATGAGCAGTTCTTC
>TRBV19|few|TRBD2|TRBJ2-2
CASREASGRAGELFF
TGTGCCAGTAGAGAGGCTAGCGGGAGGGCCGGGGAGCTGTTTTTT
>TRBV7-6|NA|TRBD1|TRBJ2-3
CASSLDRWEDTQYF
TGTGCCAGCAGCTTGGACAGGTGGGAAGATACGCAGTATTTT
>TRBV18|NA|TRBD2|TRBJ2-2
CASSPGLAGVTGELFF
TGTGCCAGCTCACCTGGACTAGCGGGAGTAACCGGGGAGCTGTTTTTT
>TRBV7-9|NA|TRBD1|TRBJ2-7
CASSAGTANEQYF
TGTGCCAGCAGCGCAGGGACAGCCAACGAGCAGTACTTC
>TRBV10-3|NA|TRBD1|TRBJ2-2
CAISSQGAPTGELFF
TGTGCCATCAGTTCACAGGGGGCCCCCACCGGGGAGCTGTTTTTT
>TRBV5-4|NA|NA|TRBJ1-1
CASSFFGGRNTEAFF
TGTGCCAGCAGCTTTTTCGGGGGGAGGAACACTGAAGCTTTCTTT
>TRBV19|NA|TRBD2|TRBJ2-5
CASSISAWEGETQYF
TGTGCCAGTAGTATCTCAGCGTGGGAGGGCGAGACCCAGTACTTC
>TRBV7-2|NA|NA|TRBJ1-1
CASSLAFQGPETEAFF
TGTGCCAGCAGCTTAGCGTTTCAGGGGCCTGAAACTGAAGCTTTCTTT
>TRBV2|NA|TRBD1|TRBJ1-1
CASSVQGVVPEAFF
TGTGCCAGCAGTGTCCAGGGGGTCGTGCCTGAAGCTTTCTTT
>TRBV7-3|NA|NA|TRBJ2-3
CASRSTGRGTDTQYF
TGTGCCAGCAGATCAACAGGCCGTGGCACAGATACGCAGTATTTT
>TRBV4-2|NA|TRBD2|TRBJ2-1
CASSRGTSGSYNEQFF
TGTGCCAGCAGCCGGGGGACTAGCGGTTCGTACAATGAGCAGTTCTTC
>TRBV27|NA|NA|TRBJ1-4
CASSLFRGSGNEKLFF
TGTGCCAGCAGTTTATTCAGGGGTTCGGGTAATGAAAAACTGTTTTTT
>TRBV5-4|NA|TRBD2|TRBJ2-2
CASSLALAGGPNTGELFF
TGTGCCAGCAGCTTGGCACTAGCGGGAGGCCCGAACACCGGGGAGCTGTTTTTT
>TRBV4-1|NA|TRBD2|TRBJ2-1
CASSQGLAATYNEQFF
TGCGCCAGCAGCCAGGGGCTAGCGGCTACCTACAATGAGCAGTTCTTC
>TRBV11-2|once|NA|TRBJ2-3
CASSLEGRPADTQYF
TGTGCCAGCAGCTTAGAGGGCAGGCCTGCAGATACGCAGTATTTT
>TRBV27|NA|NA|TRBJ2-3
CASSLSPGKGVTDTQYF
TGTGCCAGCAGTTTATCCCCGGGTAAGGGGGTCACAGATACGCAGTATTTT
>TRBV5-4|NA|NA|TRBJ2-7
CASQIPGSYEQYF
TGTGCCAGCCAGATTCCAGGGTCCTACGAGCAGTACTTC
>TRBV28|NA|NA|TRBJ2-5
CASSSRRGAMETQYF
TGTGCCAGCAGTTCACGTCGGGGGGCGATGGAGACCCAGTACTTC
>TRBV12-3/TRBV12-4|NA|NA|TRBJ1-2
CASRSGSNYGYTF
TGTGCCAGCAGGTCGGGGTCTAACTATGGCTACACCTTC
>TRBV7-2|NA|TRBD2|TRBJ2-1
CASSLAGGGREQFF
TGTGCCAGCAGCCTAGCGGGAGGGGGGCGTGAGCAGTTCTTC
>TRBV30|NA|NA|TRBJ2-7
CAWSVRASQAQQYF
TGTGCCTGGAGTGTTCGAGCCTCTCAAGCCCAGCAGTACTTC